This record concerns one T cell receptor (beta chain) sequence. This sample was included in a study of memory CD4+ T cells and cytomegalovirus serostatus. V dropped 4 bases and J dropped 1; count of bases not matched to a gene: 12. CDR3 length: 17 residues. Germline CDR1 SGHTA, CDR2 FQGNSA. Single viable CD3+CD4+CD8-CD45RO+ cells were sorted as the memory CD4+ T cells. The data were produced by immunoSEQ multiplex PCR, yet TCRdb's version contains in-frame clones alone and is incomplete. The sample yields some 48,000 clones, 60% to 80% seen once. The V gene is TRBV7-2, the J gene TRBJ1-1, with 7 bases matching TRBD1. The TCR sequence derives from an adult in good health and CMV-seronegative. Sample: memory CD4+ T cells from blood. The CDR3 nucleotides read TGTGCCAGCAGCTCGCACTACCGAGGGGGCGCGAACACTGAAGCTTTCTTT. Translating gives CASSSHYRGGANTEAFF.